This entry describes one TCR beta chain. Antigen: not known. The sample belongs to a study of HIV-infected patients and healthy controls. Reverse transcription used around 500 ng RNA and constant-region primers for alpha and beta. Using multiplexing indices, alpha and beta chain libraries were generated apart by chain-specific third strand synthesis. The library had 12-nucleotide molecular identifiers formed by two random hexamers joined together. TCRdb processed the 5' RACE reads anew with MiXCR; each CDR3 protein has one entry. Of roughly 20,000 distinct CDR3 sequences in the sample, 12% were seen once. This CDR3 is built from 15 residues. The V gene lost 1 base and the J gene lost 3 bases, with 10 bases spanning the gap. CDR1 and CDR2 (germline): SGHTA, FQGNSA. Study findings and constraints: During therapy, HIV-associated CDR3s fell significantly in frequency, while CMV-associated CDR3s did not change significantly.

No cell fractionation was done, so the repertoire covers all unsorted peripheral blood T cells. Material: blood. This rearrangement joins TRBV7-2 to TRBJ2-1; no clear D. The sequence was obtained from an adult in good health. Here the CDR3 reads CASSLGTAYYNEQFF. For the CDR3, the DNA is TGTGCCAGCAGCTTAGGCACAGCCTACTACAATGAGCAGTTCTTC.